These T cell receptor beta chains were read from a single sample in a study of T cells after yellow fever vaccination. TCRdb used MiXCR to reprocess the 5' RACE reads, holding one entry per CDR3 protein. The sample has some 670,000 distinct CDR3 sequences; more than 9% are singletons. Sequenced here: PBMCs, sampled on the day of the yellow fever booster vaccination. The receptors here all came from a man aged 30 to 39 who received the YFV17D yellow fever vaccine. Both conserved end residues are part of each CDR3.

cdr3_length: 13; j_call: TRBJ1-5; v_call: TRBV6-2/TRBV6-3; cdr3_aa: CASSYSGPYDQHF
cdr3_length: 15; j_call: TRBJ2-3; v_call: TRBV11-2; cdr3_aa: CASSAKRDVTDTQYF
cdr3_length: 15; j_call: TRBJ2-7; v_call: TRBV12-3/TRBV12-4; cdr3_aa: CASKSTTGDGYEQYF
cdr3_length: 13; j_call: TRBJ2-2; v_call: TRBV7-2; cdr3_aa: CASSLRGDGELFF
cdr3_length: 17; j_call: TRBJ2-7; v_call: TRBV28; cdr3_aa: CASSLAPGQAYSYEQYF
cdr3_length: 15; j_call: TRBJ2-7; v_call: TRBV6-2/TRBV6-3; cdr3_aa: CASGQWGGTSREQYF
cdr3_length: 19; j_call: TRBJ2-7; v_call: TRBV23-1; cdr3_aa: CASSPTRDRGTFNLYEQYF
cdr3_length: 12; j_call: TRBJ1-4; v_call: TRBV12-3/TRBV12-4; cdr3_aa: CASSRGKEKLFF
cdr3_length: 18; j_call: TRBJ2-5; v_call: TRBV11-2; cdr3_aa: CASSPTAGHYTGDETQYF
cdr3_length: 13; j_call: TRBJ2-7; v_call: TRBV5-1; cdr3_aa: CASSSQQGYEQYF
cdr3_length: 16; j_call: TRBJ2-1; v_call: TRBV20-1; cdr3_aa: CSARAPIGQSYNEQFF
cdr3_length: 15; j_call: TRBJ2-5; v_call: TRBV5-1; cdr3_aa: CASSLVGQYQETQYF
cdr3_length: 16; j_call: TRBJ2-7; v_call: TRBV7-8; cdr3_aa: CASSPRDRQGFYEQYF
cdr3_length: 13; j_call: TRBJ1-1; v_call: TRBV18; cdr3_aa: CASLSSAKIEAFF
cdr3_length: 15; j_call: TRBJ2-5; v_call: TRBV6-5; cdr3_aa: CASSSGLDFQETQYF
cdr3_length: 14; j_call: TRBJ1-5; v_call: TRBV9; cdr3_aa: CASSVGQVNQPQHF
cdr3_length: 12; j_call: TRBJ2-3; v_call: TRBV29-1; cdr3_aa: CSVMAGTDTQYF
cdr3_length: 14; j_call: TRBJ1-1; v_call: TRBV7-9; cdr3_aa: CASSPRVLNTEAFF
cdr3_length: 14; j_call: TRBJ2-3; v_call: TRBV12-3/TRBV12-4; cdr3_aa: CASTTSSTGGTQYF
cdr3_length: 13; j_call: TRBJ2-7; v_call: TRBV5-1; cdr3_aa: CASSPTGTREQYF
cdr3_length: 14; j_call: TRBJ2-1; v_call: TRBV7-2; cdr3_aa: CASSLVGGSTEQFF
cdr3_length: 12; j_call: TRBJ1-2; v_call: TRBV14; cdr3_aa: CASSQGAIGYTF
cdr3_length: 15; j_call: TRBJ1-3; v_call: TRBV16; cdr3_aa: CASSQSQGNGNTIYF
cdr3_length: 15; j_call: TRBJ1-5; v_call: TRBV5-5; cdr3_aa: CASSQTVSRNQPQHF
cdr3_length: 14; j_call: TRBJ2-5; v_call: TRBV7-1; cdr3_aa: CASSSAWGSETQYF
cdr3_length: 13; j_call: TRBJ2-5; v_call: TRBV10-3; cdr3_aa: CAIRVRVGETQYF
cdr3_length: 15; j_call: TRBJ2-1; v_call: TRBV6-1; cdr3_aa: CASSELPSSYNEQFF
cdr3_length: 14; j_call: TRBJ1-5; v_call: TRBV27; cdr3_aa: CASSFGQGHQPQHF
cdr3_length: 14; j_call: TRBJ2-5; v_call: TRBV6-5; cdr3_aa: CASITLAKGETQYF
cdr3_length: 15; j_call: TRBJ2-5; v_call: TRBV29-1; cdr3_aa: CSADHFSRGRETQYF
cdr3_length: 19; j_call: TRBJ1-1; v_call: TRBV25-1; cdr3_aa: CASSDVFLSRGTQGTEAFF
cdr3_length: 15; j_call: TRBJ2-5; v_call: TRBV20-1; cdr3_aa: CSARDGVIRKETQYF
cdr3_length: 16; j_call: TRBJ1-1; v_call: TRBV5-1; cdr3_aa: CASSLEGGTYFTEAFF
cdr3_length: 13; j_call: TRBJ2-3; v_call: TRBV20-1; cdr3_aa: CSAIPPTGDTQYF
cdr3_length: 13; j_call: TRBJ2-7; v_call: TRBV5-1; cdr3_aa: CASSLVGSYEQYF
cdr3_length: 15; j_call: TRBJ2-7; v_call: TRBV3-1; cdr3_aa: CASSQVAGGPIEQYF
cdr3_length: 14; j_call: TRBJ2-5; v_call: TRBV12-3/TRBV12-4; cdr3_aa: CASSFLLNQETQYF
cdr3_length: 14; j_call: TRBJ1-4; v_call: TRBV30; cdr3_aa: CACGKGTEAEKLFF
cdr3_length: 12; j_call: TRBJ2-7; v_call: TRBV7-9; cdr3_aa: CASSQTVGEQYF
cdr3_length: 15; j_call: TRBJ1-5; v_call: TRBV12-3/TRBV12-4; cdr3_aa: CASSYDRGSNQPQHF
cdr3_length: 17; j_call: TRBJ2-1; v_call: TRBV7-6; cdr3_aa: CASSLAVRGLAGDEQFF
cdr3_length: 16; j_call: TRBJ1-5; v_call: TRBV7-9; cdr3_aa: CASSPGRPGSGQPQHF
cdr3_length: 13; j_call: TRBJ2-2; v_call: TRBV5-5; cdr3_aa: CASSWDYTGELFF
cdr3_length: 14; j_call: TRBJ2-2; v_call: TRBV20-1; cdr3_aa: CSASSPQRTGELFF
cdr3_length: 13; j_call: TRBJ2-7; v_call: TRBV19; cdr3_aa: CASSRAILYEQYF
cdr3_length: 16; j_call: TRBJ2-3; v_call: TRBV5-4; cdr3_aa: CASSYQTNTGADTQYF
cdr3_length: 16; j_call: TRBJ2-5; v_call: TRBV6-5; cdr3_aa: CASSYSAMGAQETQYF
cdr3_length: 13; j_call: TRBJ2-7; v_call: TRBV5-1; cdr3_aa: CASSLDLFYEQYF
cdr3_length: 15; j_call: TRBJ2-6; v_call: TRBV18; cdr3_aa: CASSPDGAGANVLTF
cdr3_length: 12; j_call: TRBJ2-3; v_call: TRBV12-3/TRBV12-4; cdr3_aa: CASSSSLATQYF
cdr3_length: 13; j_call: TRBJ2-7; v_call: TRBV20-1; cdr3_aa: CSARAGSSYEQYF
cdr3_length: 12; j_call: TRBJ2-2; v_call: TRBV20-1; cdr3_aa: CSAYFNTGELFF
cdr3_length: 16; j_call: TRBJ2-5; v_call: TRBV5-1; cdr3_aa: CASGLLGTGFGETQYF
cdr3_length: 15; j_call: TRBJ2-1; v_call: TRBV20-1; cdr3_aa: CSASSSGKSYNEQFF
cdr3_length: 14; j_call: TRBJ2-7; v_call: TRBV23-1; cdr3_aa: CASNLGQGVHEQYF
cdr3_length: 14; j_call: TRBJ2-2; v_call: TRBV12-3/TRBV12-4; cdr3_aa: CASSLGLPTGELFF
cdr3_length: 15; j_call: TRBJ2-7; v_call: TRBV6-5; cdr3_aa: CASSYGGRPTYEQYF
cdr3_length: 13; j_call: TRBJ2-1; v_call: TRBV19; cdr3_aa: CASRLAGGSEQFF
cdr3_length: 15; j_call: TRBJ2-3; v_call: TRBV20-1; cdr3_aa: CSARGQGFGTDTQYF